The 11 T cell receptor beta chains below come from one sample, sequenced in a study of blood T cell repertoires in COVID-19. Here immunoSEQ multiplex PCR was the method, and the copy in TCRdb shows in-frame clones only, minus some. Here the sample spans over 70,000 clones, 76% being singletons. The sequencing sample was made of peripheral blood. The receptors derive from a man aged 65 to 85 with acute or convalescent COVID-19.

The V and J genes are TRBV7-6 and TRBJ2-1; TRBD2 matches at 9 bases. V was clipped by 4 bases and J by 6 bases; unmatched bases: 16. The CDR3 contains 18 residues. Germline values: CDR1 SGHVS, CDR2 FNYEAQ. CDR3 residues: CASSCRALRLAVSNEQFF. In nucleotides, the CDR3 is TGTGCCAGCAGCTGCCGTGCTCTGCGACTAGCGGTAAGCAATGAGCAGTTCTTC.

The CDR3 loop is CASSEASWTGGDGYTF. In DNA form, the CDR3 reads TGTGCCAGCAGTGAAGCCTCCTGGACAGGGGGGGATGGCTACACCTTC. The chain is built from TRBV6-1 and TRBJ1-2; TRBD1 aligns across 10 bases. Trimming took 0 bases from V and 6 from J; bases not matched to a gene: 7. The CDR3 has 16 residues. Per germline, CDR1 MNHNS and CDR2 SASEGT.

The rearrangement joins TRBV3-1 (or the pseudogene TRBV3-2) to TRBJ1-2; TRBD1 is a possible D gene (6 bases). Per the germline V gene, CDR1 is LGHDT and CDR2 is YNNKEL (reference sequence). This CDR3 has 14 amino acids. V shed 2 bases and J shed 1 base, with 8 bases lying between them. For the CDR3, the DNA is TGTGCCAGCAGCCAACCGGACAGTAACTATGGCTACACCTTC. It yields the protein CASSQPDSNYGYTF.

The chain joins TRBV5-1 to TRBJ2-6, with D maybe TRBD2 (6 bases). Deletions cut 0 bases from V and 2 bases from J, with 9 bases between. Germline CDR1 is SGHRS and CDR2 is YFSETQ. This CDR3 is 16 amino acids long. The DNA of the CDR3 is TGCGCCAGCAGCTTGGAAGGCGGGGCTGGGGCCAACGTCCTGACTTTC. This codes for CASSLEGGAGANVLTF.

CDR3 protein: CASSLRSPPGLKSPSYNSPLHF. CDR3 coding DNA: TGCGCCAGCAGCTTGAGGTCCCCCCCAGGGCTGAAATCACCCTCCTATAATTCACCCCTCCACTTT. The chain has TRBV5-1 and TRBJ1-6, with D perhaps matching TRBD1 (5 bases). Germline V gene data show CDR1 as SGHRS and CDR2 as YFSETQ. Trimming shortened V by 1 base and J by 0 bases, and 26 bases separated the two germline ends. The CDR3 runs 22 residues.

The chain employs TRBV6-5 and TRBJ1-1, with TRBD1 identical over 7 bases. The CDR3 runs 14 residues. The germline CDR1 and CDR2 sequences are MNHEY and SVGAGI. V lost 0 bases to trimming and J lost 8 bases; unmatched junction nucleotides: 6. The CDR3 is CASSYSFRGAEAFF. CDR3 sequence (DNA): TGTGCCAGCAGTTACTCCTTCAGGGGGGCGGAAGCTTTCTTT.

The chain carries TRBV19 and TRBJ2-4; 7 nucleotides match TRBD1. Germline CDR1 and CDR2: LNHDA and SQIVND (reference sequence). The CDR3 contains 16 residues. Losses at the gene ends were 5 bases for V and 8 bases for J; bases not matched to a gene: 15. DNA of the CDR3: TGTGCCAGTAGTCCTCTTTATGACAGGGTAAGAGACATTCAGTACTTC. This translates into CASSPLYDRVRDIQYF.

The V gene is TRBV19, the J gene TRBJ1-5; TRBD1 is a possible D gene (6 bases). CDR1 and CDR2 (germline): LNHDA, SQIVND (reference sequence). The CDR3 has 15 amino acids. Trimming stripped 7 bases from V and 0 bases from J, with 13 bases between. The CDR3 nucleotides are TGTGCCAGTACCGGGGACACTCATAGCAATCAGCCCCAGCATTTT. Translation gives CASTGDTHSNQPQHF.

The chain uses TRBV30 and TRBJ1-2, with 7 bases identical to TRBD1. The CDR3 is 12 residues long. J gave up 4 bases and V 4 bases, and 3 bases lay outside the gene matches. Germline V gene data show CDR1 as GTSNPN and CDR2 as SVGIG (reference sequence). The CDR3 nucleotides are TGTGCCTGGACAGGGGGAGGCTATGGCTACACCTTC. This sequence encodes CAWTGGGYGYTF.

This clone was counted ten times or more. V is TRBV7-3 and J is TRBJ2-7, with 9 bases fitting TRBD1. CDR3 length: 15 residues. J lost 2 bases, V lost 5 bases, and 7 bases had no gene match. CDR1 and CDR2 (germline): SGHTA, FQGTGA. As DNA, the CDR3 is TGTGCCAGCAGCCCCGGACAGGGGTCCACCTACGAGCAGTACTTC. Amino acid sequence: CASSPGQGSTYEQYF. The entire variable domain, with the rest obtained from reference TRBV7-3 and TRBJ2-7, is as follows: GAGVSQTPSNKVTEKGKYVELRCDPISGHTALYWYRQSLGQGPEFLIYFQGTGAADDSGLPNDRFFAVRPEGSVSTLKIQRTERGDSAVYLCASSPGQGSTYEQYFGPGTRLTVT.

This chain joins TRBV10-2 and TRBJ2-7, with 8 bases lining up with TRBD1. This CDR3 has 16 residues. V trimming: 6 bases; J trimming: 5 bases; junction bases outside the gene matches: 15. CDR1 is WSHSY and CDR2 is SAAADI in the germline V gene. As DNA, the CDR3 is TGCGCCAGCAGGTCGGAACCGAGACAGGGGCCCCACGAGCAGTACGTC. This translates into CASRSEPRQGPHEQYV.